The 18 T cell receptor beta chains in this list originate from one sample, sequenced in a study of blood T cell repertoires in COVID-19. Sequencing was performed with immunoSEQ multiplex PCR; in TCRdb, only in-frame clones are kept and a portion is missing. The table has fewer than 70,000 clones, under 90% seen once. The sequenced material came from peripheral blood. All receptors derive from a human donor in a cohort sampled during active COVID-19.

The chain has TRBV5-1 and TRBJ2-1; 12 bases align to TRBD1. Germline V gene sequence: CDR1 SGHRS, CDR2 YFSETQ. The CDR3 loop spans 15 amino acids. Trimming removed 7 bases from V and 8 bases from J; junction bases left unmatched: 10. CDR3 nucleotide sequence: TGCGCCAGCGGACCCGGGACAGGGGGCCCTCATGAGCAGTTCTTC. This translates into CASGPGTGGPHEQFF.

A few counts support this clone. The chain has TRBV7-9 and TRBJ2-7; D is possibly TRBD1 (6 bases). This CDR3 is built from 15 residues. Germline V lookup: CDR1 SEHNR, CDR2 FQNEAQ (reference sequence). Trimming left V 5 bases short and J 7 bases short, with 21 bases between. The CDR3 here is CASSPYRQERVEQYF. As DNA, the CDR3 is TGTGCCAGCAGCCCCTATCGACAGGAGCGCGTGGAGCAGTACTTC.

The J gene is TRBJ1-4, the V gene TRBV6-5, with TRBD1 matching over 7 bases. Looked up from germline, CDR1 is MNHEY and CDR2 is SVGAGI. The CDR3 totals 14 residues. The J segment lost 7 bases and the V segment lost 6 bases, leaving 8 bases of the junction unmatched. The CDR3 DNA is TGTGCCAGCAGGCAAAACAGGGGAAGTGAAAAACTGTTTTTT. Its translation: CASRQNRGSEKLFF.

Details on this clone: At the DNA level, this CDR3 is encoded by other sequences in the same sample as well. V and J are TRBV11-2 and TRBJ2-7; D is undetermined. Trimming pared 3 bases from V and 0 bases from J, leaving 6 bases between. Germline V gene sequence: CDR1 SGHAT, CDR2 FQNNGV. The length of the CDR3 is 13 residues. CDR3 DNA: TGTGCCAGCAGCTTGGGCACCTCCTACGAGCAGTACTTC. Amino acid sequence: CASSLGTSYEQYF.

CDR3 sequence reads: CSVVGQGGHGELFF. CDR3 nucleotides: TGCAGCGTTGTGGGGCAGGGAGGGCACGGGGAGCTGTTTTTT. This chain connects TRBV29-1 to TRBJ2-2; 7 bases agree with TRBD2. After removal of 4 bases from V and 7 bases from J, the junction contained 9 bases not matched to a gene. The germline gives CDR1 SQVTM, CDR2 ANQGSEA. This CDR3 region has 14 residues.

The V and J genes are TRBV18 and TRBJ2-7, with a tentative D call TRBD1 (5 bases). Trimming removed 1 base at V and 6 bases at J, with 16 bases between. Germline assignment: CDR1 KGHSH and CDR2 LQKENI. The CDR3 extends over 15 amino acids. For the CDR3, the DNA is TGTGCCAGCTCACCACAAGGGCAGGGAAGGGCCGAGCAGTACTTC. As protein: CASSPQGQGRAEQYF.

J is TRBJ2-2 and V is TRBV24-1, with 7 bases matching TRBD1. Per the germline V gene, CDR1 is KGHDR and CDR2 is SFDVKD. The length of the CDR3 is 17 residues. V shed 4 bases, J shed 4 bases, and the junction held 11 bases outside the gene matches. The CDR3 loop is CATSDQVRTGGTGELFF. The CDR3 coding sequence is TGTGCCACCAGTGACCAGGTCCGGACAGGAGGCACCGGGGAGCTGTTTTTT.

The chain joins TRBV5-1 to TRBJ1-2; D is perhaps TRBD1 (5 bases). The germline V and J ends were trimmed by 3 bases and 4 bases, with 10 bases remaining between them. In germline, CDR1 is SGHRS, CDR2 YFSETQ. The CDR3 totals 13 residues. The CDR3 DNA follows: TGCGCCAGCAGCTCCGGGGGTTCCTATGGCTACACCTTC. Translation: CASSSGGSYGYTF.

This chain joins TRBV9 and TRBJ2-5; D is uncertain. This CDR3 region has 16 residues. V gave up 1 base and J gave up 2 bases, with 15 bases separating them. The germline V gene encodes CDR1 SGDLS and CDR2 YYNGEE. The CDR3 sequence is CASSVSGWSEQETQYF. CDR3 coding DNA: TGTGCCAGCAGCGTAAGTGGCTGGAGCGAACAAGAGACCCAGTACTTC.

The chain combines TRBV19 with TRBJ2-5; 10 bases map to TRBD1. Trimming cost V 9 bases and J 7 bases; bases outside gene matches: 11. In germline, CDR1 is LNHDA, CDR2 SQIVND (reference sequence). The CDR3 contains 14 residues. DNA of the CDR3: TGTGCCAGCTCGAAAGGACAGGGGGGCTCGACCCAGTACTTC. Translated: CASSKGQGGSTQYF.

This clone was counted between two and nine times. This chain uses TRBV11-2 with TRBJ2-7, with D hard to call. Trimming took 0 bases from V and 6 from J, leaving 12 bases between them. The CDR3 covers 14 residues. CDR1 is SGHAT, CDR2 FQNNGV, per germline. The CDR3 DNA reads TGTGCCAGCAGCTTAGATTTACTCGCGGTCGAGCAGTACTTC. Amino acid sequence: CASSLDLLAVEQYF.

The chain recombines TRBV10-2 with TRBJ1-2; the D gene is possibly TRBD1 (6 bases). The CDR3 has 11 amino acids. Trimming removed 10 bases at V and 8 bases at J, with 14 bases between. The germline V gene has CDR1 WSHSY and CDR2 SAAADI. CDR3 protein: CATHRDAGYTF. The CDR3 DNA follows: TGCGCCACCCACAGGGACGCCGGCTACACCTTC.

The V and J genes are TRBV7-9 and TRBJ2-5; D call uncertain. V was trimmed by 2 bases and J by 5 bases, leaving 9 bases between them. Germline assignment: CDR1 SEHNR and CDR2 FQNEAQ (reference sequence). The CDR3 has 13 residues. The DNA of the CDR3 is TGTGCCAGCAGCTTACTCCCCGGGGAGACCCAGTACTTC. This sequence encodes CASSLLPGETQYF.

The gene calls are TRBV7-2 and TRBJ2-5, with TRBD2 identical over 7 bases. V was clipped by 1 base and J by 5 bases; unmatched bases: 4. The CDR3 length is 14 residues. Per the germline V gene, CDR1 is SGHTA and CDR2 is FQGNSA. CDR3 loop: CASSLGRGEETQYF. The DNA of the CDR3 is TGTGCCAGCAGCTTAGGCCGGGGGGAGGAGACCCAGTACTTC. Drawing the rest from reference TRBV7-2 and TRBJ2-5, the complete variable domain is GAGVSQSPSNKVTEKGKDVELRCDPISGHTALYWYRQSLGQGLEFLIYFQGNSAPDKSGLPSDRFSAERTGGSVSTLTIQRTQQEDSAVYLCASSLGRGEETQYFGPGTRLLVL.

This chain joins TRBV5-6 and TRBJ2-1, with D tentatively TRBD2 (7 bases). Germline CDR1 SGHDT, CDR2 YYEEEE. V shed 1 base and J shed 0 bases, with 20 bases lying between them. This CDR3 has 19 amino acids. Here the CDR3 reads CASSLMRGLSLSSYNEQFF. The CDR3 region has the DNA TGTGCCAGCAGCTTGATGCGGGGGCTTAGCCTCAGCTCCTACAATGAGCAGTTCTTC.

The V call is TRBV19, the J call TRBJ2-7, with 7 nucleotides matching TRBD2. The trim removed 3 bases at V and 4 bases at J, leaving 0 bases unmatched. CDR1 is LNHDA, CDR2 SQIVND, per germline (reference sequence). There are 12 residues in the CDR3. As DNA, the CDR3 is TGTGCCAGTAGTATGGGGGGGTACGAGCAGTACTTC. It codes for CASSMGGYEQYF.

The chain joins TRBV6-5 to TRBJ2-7; 7 bases align to TRBD1. The CDR3 runs 15 residues. Germline CDR1 reads MNHEY; CDR2 reads SVGAGI. V lost 6 bases, J lost 2 bases, and 10 bases stayed unmatched. CDR3 residues: CASSKQTGSTYEQYF. The CDR3 region has the DNA TGTGCCAGCAGCAAACAGACAGGGTCGACCTACGAGCAGTACTTC.

This chain links TRBV9 with TRBJ1-2; 11 bases align to TRBD1. Germline CDR1 reads SGDLS; CDR2 reads YYNGEE. This CDR3 is 12 amino acids long. J lost 6 bases, V lost 5 bases, and 0 bases had no gene match. The CDR3 DNA is TGTGCCAGCAGGGGACAGGGGGATGGCTACACCTTC. Its protein product is CASRGQGDGYTF.